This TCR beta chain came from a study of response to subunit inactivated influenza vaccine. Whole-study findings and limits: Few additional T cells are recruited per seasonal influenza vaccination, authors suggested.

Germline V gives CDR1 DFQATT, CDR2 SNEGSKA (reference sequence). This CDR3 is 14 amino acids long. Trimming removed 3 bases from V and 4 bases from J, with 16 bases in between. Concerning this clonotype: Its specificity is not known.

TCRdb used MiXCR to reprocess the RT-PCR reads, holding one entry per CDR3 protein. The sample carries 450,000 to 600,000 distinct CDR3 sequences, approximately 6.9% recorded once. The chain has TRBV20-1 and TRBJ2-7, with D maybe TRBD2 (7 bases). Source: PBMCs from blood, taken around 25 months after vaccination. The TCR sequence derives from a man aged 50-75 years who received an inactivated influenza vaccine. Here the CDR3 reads CSASFRGAVYEQYF. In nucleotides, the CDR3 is TGCAGTGCTAGCTTCCGGGGGGCCGTGTACGAGCAGTACTTC.